Reported below is one T cell receptor (beta chain). This sample stems from a study of blood T cell repertoires in COVID-19. Original data processing: Estimates of nucleated cell counts were drawn from the amplification of reference gene primers. The method was immunoSEQ multiplex PCR; TCRdb's version includes in-frame clones alone and lacks a portion of them. D and trimming come from the DNA, and the V and J calls and clone size come from that table. This sample has approximately 170,000 clones, with roughly nine tenths found just once. Deletions cut 1 base from V and 2 bases from J, with 11 bases between. CDR3 size: 15 residues. The germline V gene encodes CDR1 SEHNR and CDR2 FQNEAQ (reference sequence).

The sequencing input was peripheral blood. V gene TRBV7-9 combines with J gene TRBJ1-2; D not certain. This TCR came from a woman in her 70s with acute or convalescent COVID-19. CDR3 amino acids: CASSLGGTGNYGYTF. CDR3 nucleotides: TGTGCCAGCAGCTTAGGTGGCACGGGAAACTATGGCTACACCTTC.